These T cell receptor beta chains were read from a single sample in a study of T cell responses to AZD1222 COVID-19 vaccine. The repertoire was sequenced with immunoSEQ multiplex PCR; TCRdb's copy has only in-frame clones and lacks some. The profile shows some 280,000 clones, about 94% of them singletons. The sample in question was peripheral blood, obtained 28 days after the second AZD1222 dose. These receptors originate from an adult who received the AZD1222 COVID-19 vaccine. The CDR3 runs from the conserved cysteine through the conserved F or W. Fields, in order: V gene, J gene, D gene, clone size, CDR3 DNA, CDR3 protein. A D gene is named only where the DNA matches it firmly. Size tells how often a clone was seen (once, few, many) or the class of an expanded clone, and some rows leave it out.

TRBV2,TRBJ2-2,-,-,TGTGCCAGCGGGCGGTCTGCCGGGGCGGACACCGGGGAGCTGTTTTTT,CASGRSAGADTGELFF
TRBV6-5,TRBJ2-5,-,-,TGTGCCAGCACCTTTACGGTAAAGCAAGAGACCCAGTACTTC,CASTFTVKQETQYF
TRBV18,TRBJ2-3,-,-,TGTGCCAGCTCACCCTCCAGGCATTCTAGCACAGATACGCAGTATTTT,CASSPSRHSSTDTQYF
TRBV28,TRBJ1-2,-,-,TGTGCCAGCAGCCTAGATCCGGCGGACGGCTACACCTTC,CASSLDPADGYTF
TRBV28,TRBJ2-1,TRBD1,-,TGTGCCAGCAGTTTTTGGGACAGGGGTCGTCTCGATGAGCAGTTCTTC,CASSFWDRGRLDEQFF
TRBV28,TRBJ2-7,-,-,TGTGCCAGCAGTCCTGGGCCGATGTGGCTCCCCTCCTACGAGCAGTACTTC,CASSPGPMWLPSYEQYF
TRBV20-1,TRBJ2-7,-,-,TGCAGTGCCAGCTCCTACGAGCAGTACTTC,CSASSYEQYF
TRBV18,TRBJ2-2,TRBD1,-,TGTGCCAGCTCACCACGCGGACAGGGGGCCTCCGGGGAGCTGTTTTTT,CASSPRGQGASGELFF
TRBV28,TRBJ2-1,-,-,TGTGCCAGCAGAGGCGGGAGTCGAGGGGGTGAGCAGTTCTTC,CASRGGSRGGEQFF
TRBV4-2,TRBJ2-3,-,-,TGTGCCAGCAGTCCCTTCGAGAGAGATACGCAGTATTTT,CASSPFERDTQYF
TRBV4-2,TRBJ2-1,TRBD2,-,TGTGCCAGCAGCTCCCAGACTAGCGGGGGGTTGAATGAGCAGTTCTTC,CASSSQTSGGLNEQFF
TRBV19,TRBJ1-1,TRBD1,-,TGTGCCAGTAGTCCCACCCGGACAGGGAAAATGAACACTGAAGCTTTCTTT,CASSPTRTGKMNTEAFF
TRBV12-3/TRBV12-4,TRBJ1-2,TRBD1,-,TGTGCCAGCAGCACAGGGGGCAGGTATGGCTACACCTTC,CASSTGGRYGYTF
TRBV3-1/TRBV3-2,TRBJ1-2,TRBD1,-,TGTGCCAGCAGCCCCGGACAGGGGTATGGCTACACCTTC,CASSPGQGYGYTF
TRBV19,TRBJ2-4,TRBD1,-,TGTGCCACTTCGACAGGGCGACGGGACATTCAGTACTTC,CATSTGRRDIQYF
TRBV19,TRBJ2-7,TRBD2,-,TGTGCCAGTAGTATCAACTCGCTAGCGGGAGCCTCGCAGTACTTC,CASSINSLAGASQYF
TRBV15,TRBJ1-4,-,-,TGTGCCACCAGCCGGTCAACTAATGAAAAACTGTTTTTT,CATSRSTNEKLFF
TRBV30,TRBJ1-1,-,-,TGTGCCTGGAGTGTATACGAGAACACTGAAGCTTTCTTT,CAWSVYENTEAFF
TRBV7-2,TRBJ2-5,-,-,TGTGCCAGCAGCTCCACTCGGGAGGAGACCCAGTACTTC,CASSSTREETQYF
TRBV10-3,TRBJ2-1,TRBD2,-,TGTGCCATCTCCCCCCCCACTAGCGGGGGCTACAATGAGCAGTTCTTC,CAISPPTSGGYNEQFF
TRBV7-3,TRBJ1-1,TRBD1,-,TGTGCCAGCAGCCCGTCAGGGGGCATCGGCACTGAAGCTTTCTTT,CASSPSGGIGTEAFF
TRBV18,TRBJ2-7,-,-,TGTGCCAGCTCACCACGGTCCGGTACAGGCCCGCACGAGCAGTACTTC,CASSPRSGTGPHEQYF
TRBV5-1,TRBJ1-5,-,-,TGCGCCAGCAGCTTGATGAGCGGCGATCAGCCCCAGCATTTT,CASSLMSGDQPQHF
TRBV19,TRBJ1-5,TRBD1,-,TGTGCCAGTAGGGGACAGGGTTGGCAGCCCCAGCATTTT,CASRGQGWQPQHF
TRBV7-9,TRBJ1-1,-,-,TGTGCCAGCAGCCCTTTGAGGACTGAAGCTTTCTTT,CASSPLRTEAFF
TRBV3-1/TRBV3-2,TRBJ1-4,-,-,TGTGCCAGCAGCCAAGGGACGATCCGGGCTAAGGAAAAACTGTTTTTT,CASSQGTIRAKEKLFF
TRBV5-1,TRBJ2-2,-,-,TGCGCCACCCTGGGTCTTACCGGGGAGCTGTTTTTT,CATLGLTGELFF
TRBV4-2,TRBJ2-1,-,-,TGTGCCAGCAGCCAGGAGCCTGGGGGGGCTGACAATGAGCAGTTCTTC,CASSQEPGGADNEQFF
TRBV4-3,TRBJ1-6,-,-,TGCGCCAGCAGCCAAGAGTCGACAGTGGGCTCACCCCTCCACTTT,CASSQESTVGSPLHF
TRBV9,TRBJ2-5,-,-,TGTGCCAGCAGCCCCCCCGGTGGCTTGTTTAAAGAGACCCAGTACTTC,CASSPPGGLFKETQYF
TRBV5-1,TRBJ1-3,-,-,TGCGCCAGCAGCCTTGGCTCCGTCTCTGGAAACACCATATATTTT,CASSLGSVSGNTIYF
TRBV9,TRBJ2-2,-,-,TGTGCCAGCAGCGTAGACAGGAACACCGGGGAGCTGTTTTTT,CASSVDRNTGELFF
TRBV19,TRBJ2-1,-,-,TGTGCCAGTAGTAGCGAGTTAGCGGATGAGCAGTTCTTC,CASSSELADEQFF
TRBV11-2,TRBJ1-1,TRBD1,-,TGTGCCAGCAGCCGACGCCAAACCGGACAGGTCACTGAAGCTTTCTTT,CASSRRQTGQVTEAFF
TRBV7-8,TRBJ2-1,-,-,TGTGCCAGCAGCTTAGACGGGTCTGGGGGGCAGTTCTTC,CASSLDGSGGQFF
TRBV15,TRBJ1-1,-,-,TGTGCCACCAGCAGCCTGAGGACAGTCACGGGCACTGAAGCTTTCTTT,CATSSLRTVTGTEAFF
TRBV5-4,TRBJ2-7,TRBD2,-,TGTGCCAGCAGCACGGGACTAGCGTCCTCCTACGAGCAGTACTTC,CASSTGLASSYEQYF
TRBV7-2,TRBJ1-6,-,once,TGTGCCAGCAGCTTAGTGTGGAGGAGCGTCGAAGCGCCCCTCCACTTT,CASSLVWRSVEAPLHF
TRBV23-1,TRBJ2-7,TRBD1,-,TGCGCCAGCAGTCAATCGAAAGTTAGGACAGGGCGATGCTACGAGCAGTACTTC,CASSQSKVRTGRCYEQYF
TRBV6-5,TRBJ2-7,TRBD1,-,TGTGCCACCTCGCACAGGGGGATGGGCTACGAGCAGTACTTC,CATSHRGMGYEQYF
TRBV2,TRBJ1-5,TRBD1,-,TGTGCCAGCAGAGGGACAGGGGAACGTCAGCCCCAGCATTTT,CASRGTGERQPQHF